This T cell receptor beta chain was recorded in a study of beta chain features in type 1 diabetes. Whole-study results and caveats: Shorter templates might be favored by PCR, equally in patients and controls.

This clone was picked up a small number of times. Its antigen is currently unknown. From germline, CDR1 is SGHNT and CDR2 YENEEA. V shed 5 bases, J shed 7 bases, and the junction held 6 bases outside the gene matches. The CDR3 runs to 14 residues. The authors reverse transcribed all of the isolated RNA, so sequencing captured expressed TCRB transcripts. Sequenced by immunoSEQ multiplex PCR; TCRdb stores in-frame clones only, minus some. Here the sample spans about 150,000 clones, approximately 8.1% being singletons. A CD45RO/CCR7/CD25/CD127/CD95/CD27 panel sorted naive, central memory, regulatory and stem cell-like memory CD4+ cells.

This TCR was recovered from a man between 18 and 29 years old in good health. Sequencing was carried out using central memory CD4+ T cells from blood. The chain combines TRBV11-3 with TRBJ2-7; 12 nucleotides line up with TRBD1. The CDR3 DNA sequence: TGTGCCAGCAGCCGGGGACAGGGGGCAGGGGAGCAGTACTTC. Its translation is CASSRGQGAGEQYF.